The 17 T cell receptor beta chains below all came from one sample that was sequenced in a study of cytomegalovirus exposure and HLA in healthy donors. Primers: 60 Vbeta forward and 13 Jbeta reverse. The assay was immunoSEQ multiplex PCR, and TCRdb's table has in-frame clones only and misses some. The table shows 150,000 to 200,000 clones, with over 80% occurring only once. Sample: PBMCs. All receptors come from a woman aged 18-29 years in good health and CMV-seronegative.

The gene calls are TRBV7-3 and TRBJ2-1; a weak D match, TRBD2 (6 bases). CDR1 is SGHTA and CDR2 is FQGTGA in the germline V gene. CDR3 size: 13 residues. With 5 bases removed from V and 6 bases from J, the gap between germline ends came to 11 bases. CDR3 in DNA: TGTGCCAGCAGCAACCGGGGGAGCAATGAGCAGTTCTTC. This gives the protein CASSNRGSNEQFF.

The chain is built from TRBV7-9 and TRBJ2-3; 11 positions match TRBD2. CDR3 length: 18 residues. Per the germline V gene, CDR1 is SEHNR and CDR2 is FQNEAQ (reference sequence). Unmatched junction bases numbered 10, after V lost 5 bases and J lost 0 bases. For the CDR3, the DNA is TGTGCCAGCAGCCAAATGACTAGCGGGGTGGCTAGCACAGATACGCAGTATTTT. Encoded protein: CASSQMTSGVASTDTQYF.

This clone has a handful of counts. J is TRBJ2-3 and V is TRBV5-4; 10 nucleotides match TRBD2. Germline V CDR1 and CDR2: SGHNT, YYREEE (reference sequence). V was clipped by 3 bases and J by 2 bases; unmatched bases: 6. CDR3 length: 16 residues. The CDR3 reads CASSSSGGPPTDTQYF. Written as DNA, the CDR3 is TGTGCCAGCAGCTCTAGCGGGGGCCCCCCCACAGATACGCAGTATTTT.

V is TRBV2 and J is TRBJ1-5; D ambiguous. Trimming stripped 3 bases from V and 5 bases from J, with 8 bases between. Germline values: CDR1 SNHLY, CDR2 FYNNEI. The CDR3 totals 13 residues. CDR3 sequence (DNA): TGTGCCAGCAGTGACCAGGTCGATCAGCCCCAGCATTTT. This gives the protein CASSDQVDQPQHF.

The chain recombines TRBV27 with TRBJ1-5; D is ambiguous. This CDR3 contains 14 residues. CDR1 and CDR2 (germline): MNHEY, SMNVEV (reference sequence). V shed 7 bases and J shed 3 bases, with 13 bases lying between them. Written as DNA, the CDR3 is TGTGCCAGCACTCCCGCAGGCACCAATCAGCCCCAGCATTTT. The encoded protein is CASTPAGTNQPQHF.

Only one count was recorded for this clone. In DNA, the CDR3 is TGCGCCAGCAGGGCCGCACAGGGGATCGGCTACACCTTC. Translation gives CASRAAQGIGYTF. This chain connects TRBV10-2 to TRBJ1-2; the match to TRBD1 covers 7 bases. Germline V gene data show CDR1 as WSHSY and CDR2 as SAAADI. The CDR3 loop spans 13 amino acids. V was clipped by 6 bases and J by 8 bases; unmatched bases: 9.

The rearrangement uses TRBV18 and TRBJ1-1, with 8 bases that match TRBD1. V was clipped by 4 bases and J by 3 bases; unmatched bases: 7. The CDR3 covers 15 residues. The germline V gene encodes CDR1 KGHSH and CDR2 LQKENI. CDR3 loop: CASSRGTGRDTEAFF. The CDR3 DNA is TGTGCCAGCTCACGAGGGACAGGAAGGGACACTGAAGCTTTCTTT.

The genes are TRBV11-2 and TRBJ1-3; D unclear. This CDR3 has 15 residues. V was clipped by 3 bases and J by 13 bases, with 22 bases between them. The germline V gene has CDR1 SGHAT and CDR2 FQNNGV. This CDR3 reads CASSLTRAVGNGIYF. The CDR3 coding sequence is TGTGCCAGCAGCTTGACCCGAGCGGTGGGAAACGGAATATATTTT.

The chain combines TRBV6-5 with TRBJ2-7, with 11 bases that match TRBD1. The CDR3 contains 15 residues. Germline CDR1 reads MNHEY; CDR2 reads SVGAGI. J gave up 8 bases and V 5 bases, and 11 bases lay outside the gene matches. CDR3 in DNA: TGTGCCAGCAGTCGGACCGGGACAGGGGGGATGAAGCAGTACTTC. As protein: CASSRTGTGGMKQYF.

CDR3 in amino acids: CASSDRGISGWGTEAFF. The CDR3 nucleotides read TGTGCCAGCAGCGATCGGGGGATAAGCGGCTGGGGCACTGAAGCTTTCTTT. The chain links TRBV7-9 to TRBJ1-1; tentative D call: TRBD1 (5 bases). Trimming shortened V by 5 bases and J by 4 bases, and 23 bases separated the two germline ends. This CDR3 spans 17 amino acids. The germline gives CDR1 SEHNR, CDR2 FQNEAQ (reference sequence).

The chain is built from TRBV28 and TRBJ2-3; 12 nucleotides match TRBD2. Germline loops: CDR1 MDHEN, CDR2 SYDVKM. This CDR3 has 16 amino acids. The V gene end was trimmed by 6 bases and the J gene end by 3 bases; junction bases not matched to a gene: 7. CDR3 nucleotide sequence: TGTGCCAGCAGGACTAGCGGGGGAGGTTTGACAGATACGCAGTATTTT. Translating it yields CASRTSGGGLTDTQYF.

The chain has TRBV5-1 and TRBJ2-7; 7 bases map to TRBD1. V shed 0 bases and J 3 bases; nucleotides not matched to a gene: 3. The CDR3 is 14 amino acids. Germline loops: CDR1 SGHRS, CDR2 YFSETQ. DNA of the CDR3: TGCGCCAGCAGCTTGGGACAGGGAAACTACGAGCAGTACTTC. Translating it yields CASSLGQGNYEQYF.

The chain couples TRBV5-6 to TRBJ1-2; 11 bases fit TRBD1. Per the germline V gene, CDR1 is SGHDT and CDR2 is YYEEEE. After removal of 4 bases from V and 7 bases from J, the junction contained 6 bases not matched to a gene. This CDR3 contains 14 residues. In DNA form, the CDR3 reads TGTGCCAGCAGCGTCGGACAGGGGGCCCGTGGCTACACCTTC. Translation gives CASSVGQGARGYTF.

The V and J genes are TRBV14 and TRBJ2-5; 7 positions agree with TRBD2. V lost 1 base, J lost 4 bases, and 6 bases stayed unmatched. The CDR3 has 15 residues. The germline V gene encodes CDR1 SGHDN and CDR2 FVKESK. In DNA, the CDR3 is TGTGCCAGCAGCCAAGGGCTTACGGGGGGAGAGACCCAGTACTTC. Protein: CASSQGLTGGETQYF.

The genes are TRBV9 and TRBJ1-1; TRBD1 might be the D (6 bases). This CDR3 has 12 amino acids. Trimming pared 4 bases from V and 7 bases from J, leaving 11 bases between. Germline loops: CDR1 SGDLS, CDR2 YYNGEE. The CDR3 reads CASSPDRSEAFF. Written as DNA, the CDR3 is TGTGCCAGCAGCCCCGACAGGAGTGAAGCTTTCTTT.

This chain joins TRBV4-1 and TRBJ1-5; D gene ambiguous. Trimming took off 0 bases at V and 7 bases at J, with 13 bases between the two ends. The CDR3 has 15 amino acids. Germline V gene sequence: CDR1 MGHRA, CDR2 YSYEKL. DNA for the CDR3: TGCGCCAGCAGCCAAGACCCTTCGGTGCCCCAGCCCCAGCATTTT. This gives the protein CASSQDPSVPQPQHF.

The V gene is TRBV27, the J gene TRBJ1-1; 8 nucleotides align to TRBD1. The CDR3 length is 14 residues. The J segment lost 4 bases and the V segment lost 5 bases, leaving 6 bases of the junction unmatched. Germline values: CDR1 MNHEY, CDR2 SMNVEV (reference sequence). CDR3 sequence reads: CASSPLDRATEAFF. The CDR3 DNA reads TGTGCCAGCAGTCCGCTGGACAGGGCCACTGAAGCTTTCTTT.